This TCR beta chain was sequenced during a study of shared clonotypes between healthy human individuals. Broader study findings: An anticipated effect of sequencing depth on clonotype sharing among donors was recognized. Non-shared clonotypes displayed generation probabilities falling below those of clonotypes present in all four donors.

Donors comprised only Caucasian adults living in Nashville, Tennessee. Per germline, CDR1 LNHDA and CDR2 SQIVND (reference sequence). CDR3 length equals 16 residues. Trimming cost V 11 bases and J 1 base, with 18 bases left between them. Profiled with immunoSEQ multiplex PCR; TCRdb holds only in-frame clones, not every one. Of hundreds of thousands of clones detected, roughly 95% appear once; the ten largest clones hold roughly 0.06%. A word on this clone: Its target is unknown.

The rearrangement uses TRBV19 and TRBJ2-6, with a possible D match to TRBD2 (5 bases). This sequence was found in a woman under 40 in good health. Source material: naive CD4+ T cells sorted from blood. The subset was: CD45RA+ positively selected. CDR3 DNA sequence: TGTGCCGTAGACTACCTCCCTCTGTCTGGGGCCAACGTCCTGACTTTC. Protein: CAVDYLPLSGANVLTF.